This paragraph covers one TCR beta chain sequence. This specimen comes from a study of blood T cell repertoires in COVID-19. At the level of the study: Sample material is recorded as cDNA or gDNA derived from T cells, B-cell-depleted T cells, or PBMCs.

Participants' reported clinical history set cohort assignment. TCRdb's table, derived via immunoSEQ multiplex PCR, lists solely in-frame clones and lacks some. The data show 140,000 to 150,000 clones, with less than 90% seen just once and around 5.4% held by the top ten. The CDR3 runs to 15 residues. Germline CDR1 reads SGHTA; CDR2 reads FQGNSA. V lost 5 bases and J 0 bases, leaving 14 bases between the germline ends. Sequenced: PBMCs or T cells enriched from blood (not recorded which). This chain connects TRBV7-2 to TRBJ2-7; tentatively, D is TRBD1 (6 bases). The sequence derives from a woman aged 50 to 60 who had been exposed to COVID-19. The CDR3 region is CASSRVPDSSYEQYF. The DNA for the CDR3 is TGTGCCAGCAGCCGCGTCCCGGACAGCTCCTACGAGCAGTACTTC. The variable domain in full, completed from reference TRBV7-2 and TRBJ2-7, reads GAGVSQSPSNKVTEKGKDVELRCDPISGHTALYWYRQSLGQGLEFLIYFQGNSAPDKSGLPSDRFSAERTGGSVSTLTIQRTQQEDSAVYLCASSRVPDSSYEQYFGPGTRLTVT.